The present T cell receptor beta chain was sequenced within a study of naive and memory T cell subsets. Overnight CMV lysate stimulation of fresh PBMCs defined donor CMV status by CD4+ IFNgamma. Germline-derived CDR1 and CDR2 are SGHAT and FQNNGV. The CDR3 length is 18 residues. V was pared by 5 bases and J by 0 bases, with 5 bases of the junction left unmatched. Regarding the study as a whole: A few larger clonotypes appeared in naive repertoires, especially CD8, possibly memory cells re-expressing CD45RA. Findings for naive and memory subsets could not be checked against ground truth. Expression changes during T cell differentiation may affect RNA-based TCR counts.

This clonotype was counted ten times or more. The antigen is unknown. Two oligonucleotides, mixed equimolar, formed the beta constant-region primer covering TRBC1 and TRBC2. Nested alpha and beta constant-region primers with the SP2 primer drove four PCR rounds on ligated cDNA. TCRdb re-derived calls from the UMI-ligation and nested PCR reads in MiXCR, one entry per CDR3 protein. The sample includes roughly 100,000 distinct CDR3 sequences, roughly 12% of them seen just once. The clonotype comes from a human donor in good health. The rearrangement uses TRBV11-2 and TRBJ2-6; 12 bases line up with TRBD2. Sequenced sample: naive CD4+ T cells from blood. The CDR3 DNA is TGTGCCAGCAGCACTAGACTAGCGGGAGTCTCTGGGGCCAACGTCCTGACTTTC. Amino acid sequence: CASSTRLAGVSGANVLTF.